This T cell receptor (beta chain) was identified in a study of T cells expressing NK-cell markers. Overall study: Seven of the eight sequenced donors were classified as HCMV-seropositive, and one was classified as seronegative.

Whole-study findings and limits: Nothing established the HCMV specificity of expanded NKG2C+ T cell clones. A range of about 1.0-7.5% of CD8+ T cells consisted of dominant NKG2C+ clonotypes in 6 or 7 donors.

In germline, CDR1 is LGHNA, CDR2 YNFKEQ. There are 15 residues in the CDR3. Comment on this clonotype: The antigen is not known.

Reprocessing the 5' RACE reads, TCRdb reports a single entry for every CDR3 protein and omits DNA. The listing contains about 170,000 distinct CDR3 sequences. V usage is TRBV4-2 and J usage is TRBJ2-5; TCRdb gives TRBD2 as the D gene, but with no DNA this cannot be confirmed. Sequencing was performed on blood T cells: a sorted CD56 or NKG2C T cell subset, CD4+ or CD8+ T cells, or bulk PBMC T cells (not recorded which). The receptor was isolated from a man aged 18 to 69 in good health. The CDR3 region is CASSPRTSGEETQYF.